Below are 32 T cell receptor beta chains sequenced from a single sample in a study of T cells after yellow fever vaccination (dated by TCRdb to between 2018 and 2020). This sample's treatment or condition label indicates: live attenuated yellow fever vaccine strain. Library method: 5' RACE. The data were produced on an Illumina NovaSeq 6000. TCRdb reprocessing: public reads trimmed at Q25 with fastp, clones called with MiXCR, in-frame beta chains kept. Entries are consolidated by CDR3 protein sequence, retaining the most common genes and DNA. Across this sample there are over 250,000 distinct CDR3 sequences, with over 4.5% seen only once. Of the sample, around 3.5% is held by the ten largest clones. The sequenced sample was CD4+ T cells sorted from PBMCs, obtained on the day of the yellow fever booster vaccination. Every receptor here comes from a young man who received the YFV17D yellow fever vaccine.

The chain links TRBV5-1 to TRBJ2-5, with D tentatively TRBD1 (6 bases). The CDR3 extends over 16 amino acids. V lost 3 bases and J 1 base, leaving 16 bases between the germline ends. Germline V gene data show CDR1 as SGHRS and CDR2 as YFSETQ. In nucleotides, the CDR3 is TGCGCCAGCAGCTCCAGGCCGGGACAAGGCCAAGAGACCCAGTACTTC. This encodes CASSSRPGQGQETQYF.

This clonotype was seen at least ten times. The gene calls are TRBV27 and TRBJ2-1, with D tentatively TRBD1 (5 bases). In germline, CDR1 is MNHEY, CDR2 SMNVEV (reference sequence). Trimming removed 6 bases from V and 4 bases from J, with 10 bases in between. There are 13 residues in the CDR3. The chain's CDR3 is CASRKTVYNEQFF. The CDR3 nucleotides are TGTGCCAGCAGAAAGACAGTTTACAATGAGCAGTTCTTC.

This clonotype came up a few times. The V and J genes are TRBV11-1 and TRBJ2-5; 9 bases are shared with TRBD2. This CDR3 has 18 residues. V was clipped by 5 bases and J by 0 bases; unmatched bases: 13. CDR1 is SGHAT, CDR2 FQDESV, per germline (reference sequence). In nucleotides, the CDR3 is TGTGCCAGCAGCCATCCGTATATAGCGGGGGAGTACCAAGAGACCCAGTACTTC. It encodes CASSHPYIAGEYQETQYF.

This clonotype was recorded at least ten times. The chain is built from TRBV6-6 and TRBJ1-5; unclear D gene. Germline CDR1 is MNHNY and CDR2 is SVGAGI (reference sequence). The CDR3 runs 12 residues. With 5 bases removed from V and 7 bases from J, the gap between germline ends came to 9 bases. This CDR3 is CASSTMVQPQHF. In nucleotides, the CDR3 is TGTGCCAGCAGTACGATGGTACAGCCCCAGCATTTT.

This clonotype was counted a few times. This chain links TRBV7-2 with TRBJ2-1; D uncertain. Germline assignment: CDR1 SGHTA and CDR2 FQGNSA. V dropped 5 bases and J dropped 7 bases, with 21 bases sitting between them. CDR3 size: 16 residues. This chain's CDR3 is CASSQIQLGRKNEQFF. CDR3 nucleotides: TGTGCCAGCAGCCAAATACAGCTAGGGCGTAAAAATGAGCAGTTCTTC.

The CDR3 here is CAWSPLLAYEQYF. CDR3 sequence (DNA): TGTGCCTGGTCCCCTCTACTAGCCTACGAGCAGTACTTC. This rearrangement joins TRBV30 to TRBJ2-7, with D tentatively TRBD2 (5 bases). V was shortened by 5 bases and J by 2 bases, with 13 bases between the two germline ends. There are 13 residues in the CDR3. Germline assignment: CDR1 GTSNPN and CDR2 SVGIG (reference sequence).

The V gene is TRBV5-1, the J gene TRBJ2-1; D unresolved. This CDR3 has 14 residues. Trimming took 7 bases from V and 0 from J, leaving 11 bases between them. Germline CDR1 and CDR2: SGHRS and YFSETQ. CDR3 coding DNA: TGCGCCAGCCACCGAGAGAGCTCCTACAATGAGCAGTTCTTC. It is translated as CASHRESSYNEQFF.

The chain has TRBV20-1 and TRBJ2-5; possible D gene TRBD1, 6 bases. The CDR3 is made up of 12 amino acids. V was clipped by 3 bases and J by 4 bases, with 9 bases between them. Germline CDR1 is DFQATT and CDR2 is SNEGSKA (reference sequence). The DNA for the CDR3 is TGCAGTGCTAGTTGGGGGCCAGAGACCCAGTACTTC. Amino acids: CSASWGPETQYF.

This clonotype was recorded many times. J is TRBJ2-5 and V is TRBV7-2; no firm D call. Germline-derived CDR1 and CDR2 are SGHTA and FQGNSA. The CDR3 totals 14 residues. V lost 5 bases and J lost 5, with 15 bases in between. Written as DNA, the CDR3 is TGTGCCAGCAGCCCACCTTCTCCGTGGGAGACCCAGTACTTC. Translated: CASSPPSPWETQYF. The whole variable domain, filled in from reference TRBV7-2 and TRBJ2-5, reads GAGVSQSPSNKVTEKGKDVELRCDPISGHTALYWYRQSLGQGLEFLIYFQGNSAPDKSGLPSDRFSAERTGGSVSTLTIQRTQQEDSAVYLCASSPPSPWETQYFGPGTRLLVL.

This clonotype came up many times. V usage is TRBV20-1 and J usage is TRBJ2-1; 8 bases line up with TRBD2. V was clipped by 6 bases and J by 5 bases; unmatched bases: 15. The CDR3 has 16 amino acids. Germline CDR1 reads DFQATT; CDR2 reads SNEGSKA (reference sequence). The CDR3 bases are TGCAGTGCCACGAAAGGAAGCGGGGGTAGTCACAATGAGCAGTTCTTC. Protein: CSATKGSGGSHNEQFF.

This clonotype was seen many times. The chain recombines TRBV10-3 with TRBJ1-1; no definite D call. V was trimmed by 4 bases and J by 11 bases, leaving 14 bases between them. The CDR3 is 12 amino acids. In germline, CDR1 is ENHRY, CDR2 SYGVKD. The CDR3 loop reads CAISVERGRAFF. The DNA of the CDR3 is TGTGCCATCAGTGTCGAACGTGGGAGGGCTTTCTTT.

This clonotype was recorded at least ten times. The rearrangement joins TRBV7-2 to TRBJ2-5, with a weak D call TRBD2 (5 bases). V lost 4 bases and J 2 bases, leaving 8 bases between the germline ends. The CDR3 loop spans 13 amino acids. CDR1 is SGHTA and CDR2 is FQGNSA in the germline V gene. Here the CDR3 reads CASSSWTQETQYF. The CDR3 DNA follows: TGTGCCAGCAGCTCGTGGACTCAAGAGACCCAGTACTTC.

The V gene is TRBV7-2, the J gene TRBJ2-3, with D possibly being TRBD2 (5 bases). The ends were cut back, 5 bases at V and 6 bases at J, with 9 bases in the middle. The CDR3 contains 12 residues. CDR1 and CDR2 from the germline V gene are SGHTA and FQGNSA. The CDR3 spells CASSGVADTQYF. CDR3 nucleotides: TGTGCCAGCAGCGGGGTAGCGGATACGCAGTATTTT.

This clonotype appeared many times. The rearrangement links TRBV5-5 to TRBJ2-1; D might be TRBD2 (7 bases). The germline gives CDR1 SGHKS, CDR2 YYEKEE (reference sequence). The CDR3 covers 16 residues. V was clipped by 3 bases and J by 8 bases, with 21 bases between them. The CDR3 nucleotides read TGTGCCAGCAGCTCCGGTCTGGGGGGGCATATCGATGAGCAGTTCTTC. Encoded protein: CASSSGLGGHIDEQFF.

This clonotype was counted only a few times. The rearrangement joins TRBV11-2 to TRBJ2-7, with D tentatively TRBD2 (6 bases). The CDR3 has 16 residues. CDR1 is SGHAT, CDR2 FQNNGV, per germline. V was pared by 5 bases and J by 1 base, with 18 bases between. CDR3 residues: CASSRDLTSASYEQYF. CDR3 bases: TGTGCCAGCAGCCGAGACCTGACTAGTGCATCCTACGAGCAGTACTTC.

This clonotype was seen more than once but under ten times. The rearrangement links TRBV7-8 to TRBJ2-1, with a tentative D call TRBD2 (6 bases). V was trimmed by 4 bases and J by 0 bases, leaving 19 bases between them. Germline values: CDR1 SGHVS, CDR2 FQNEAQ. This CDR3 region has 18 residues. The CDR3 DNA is TGTGCCAGCAGCTCCCCGTGGAGGGATCATAGCTCCTACAATGAGCAGTTCTTC. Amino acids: CASSSPWRDHSSYNEQFF. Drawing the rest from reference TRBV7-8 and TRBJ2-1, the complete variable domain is GAGVSQSPRYKVAKRGQDVALRCDPISGHVSLFWYQQALGQGPEFLTYFQNEAQLDKSGLPSDRFFAERPEGSVSTLKIQRTQQEDSAVYLCASSSPWRDHSSYNEQFFGPGTRLTVL.

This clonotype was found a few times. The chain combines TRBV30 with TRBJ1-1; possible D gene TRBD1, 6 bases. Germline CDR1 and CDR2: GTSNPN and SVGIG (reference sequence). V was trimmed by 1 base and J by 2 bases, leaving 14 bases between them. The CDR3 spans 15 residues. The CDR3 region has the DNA TGTGCCTGGAGTGGCTGGGGGGCGGGTAACACTGAAGCTTTCTTT. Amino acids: CAWSGWGAGNTEAFF.

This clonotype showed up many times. CDR3 region: CASSQDYLSTDTQYF. The CDR3 DNA follows: TGTGCCAGCAGCCAGGACTATCTCAGCACAGATACGCAGTATTTT. The chain uses TRBV4-2 and TRBJ2-3; D may be TRBD2 (6 bases). The CDR3 totals 15 residues. Looked up from germline, CDR1 is LGHNA and CDR2 is YNFKEQ. Trimming took 3 bases from V and 0 from J, leaving 10 bases between them.

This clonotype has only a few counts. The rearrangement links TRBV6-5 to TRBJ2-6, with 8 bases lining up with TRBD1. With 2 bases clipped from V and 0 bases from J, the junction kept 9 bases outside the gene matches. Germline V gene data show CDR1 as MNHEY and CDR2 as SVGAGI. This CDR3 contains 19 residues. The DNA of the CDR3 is TGTGCCAGCAGTTACCCCCAGGGGGCTAGGAGCTCTGGGGCCAACGTCCTGACTTTC. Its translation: CASSYPQGARSSGANVLTF.

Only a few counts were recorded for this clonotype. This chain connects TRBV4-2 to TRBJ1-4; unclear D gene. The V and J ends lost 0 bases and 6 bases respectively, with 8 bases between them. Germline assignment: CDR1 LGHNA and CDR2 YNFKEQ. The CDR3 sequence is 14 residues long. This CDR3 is CASSQDSVYEKLFF. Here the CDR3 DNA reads TGTGCCAGCAGCCAAGACAGCGTATATGAAAAACTGTTTTTT.

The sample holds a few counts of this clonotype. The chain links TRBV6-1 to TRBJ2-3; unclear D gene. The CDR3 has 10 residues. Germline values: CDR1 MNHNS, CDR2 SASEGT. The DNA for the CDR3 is TGTGGCCTGAGCACAGATACGCAGTATTTT. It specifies CGLSTDTQYF.

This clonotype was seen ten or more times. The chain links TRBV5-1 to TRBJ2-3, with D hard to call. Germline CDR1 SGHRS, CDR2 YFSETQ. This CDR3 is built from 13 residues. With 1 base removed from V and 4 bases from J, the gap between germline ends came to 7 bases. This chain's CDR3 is CASSLYSPDTQYF. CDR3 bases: TGCGCCAGCAGCTTGTATTCACCAGATACGCAGTATTTT.

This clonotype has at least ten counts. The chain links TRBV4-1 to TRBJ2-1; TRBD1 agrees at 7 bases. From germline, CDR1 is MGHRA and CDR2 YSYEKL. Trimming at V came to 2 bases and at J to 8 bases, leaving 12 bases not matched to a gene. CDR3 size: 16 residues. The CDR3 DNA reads TGCGCCAGCAGCCAACACGGACAGGCAAGTGTAGATGAGCAGTTCTTC. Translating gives CASSQHGQASVDEQFF.

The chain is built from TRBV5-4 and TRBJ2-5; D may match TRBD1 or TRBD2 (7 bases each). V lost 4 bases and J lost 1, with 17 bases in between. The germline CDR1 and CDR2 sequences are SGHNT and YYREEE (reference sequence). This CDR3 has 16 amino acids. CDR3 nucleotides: TGTGCCAGCAGCGCGGGCAGCAGGGGGGGCCAAGAGACCCAGTACTTC. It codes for CASSAGSRGGQETQYF.

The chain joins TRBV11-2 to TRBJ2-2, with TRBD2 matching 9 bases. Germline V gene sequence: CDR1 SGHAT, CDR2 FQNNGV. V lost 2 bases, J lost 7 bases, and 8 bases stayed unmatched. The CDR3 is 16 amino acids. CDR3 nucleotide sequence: TGTGCCAGCAGCTTACCAAGGACTAGCGTCTTCGGGGAGCTGTTTTTT. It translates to CASSLPRTSVFGELFF.

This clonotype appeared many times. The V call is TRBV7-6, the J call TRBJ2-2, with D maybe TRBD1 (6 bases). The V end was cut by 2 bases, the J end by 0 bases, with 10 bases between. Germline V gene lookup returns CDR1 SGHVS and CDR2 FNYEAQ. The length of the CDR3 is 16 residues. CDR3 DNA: TGTGCCAGCAGCTTATTCACAGGGACGAACACCGGGGAGCTGTTTTTT. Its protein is CASSLFTGTNTGELFF.

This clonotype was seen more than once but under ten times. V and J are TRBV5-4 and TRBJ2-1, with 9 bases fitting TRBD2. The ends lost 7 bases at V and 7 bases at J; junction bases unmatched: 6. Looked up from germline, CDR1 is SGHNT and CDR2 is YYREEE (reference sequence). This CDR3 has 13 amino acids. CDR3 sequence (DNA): TGTGCCAGCTTTAGCGGGGGCCGTAATGAGCAGTTCTTC. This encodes CASFSGGRNEQFF.

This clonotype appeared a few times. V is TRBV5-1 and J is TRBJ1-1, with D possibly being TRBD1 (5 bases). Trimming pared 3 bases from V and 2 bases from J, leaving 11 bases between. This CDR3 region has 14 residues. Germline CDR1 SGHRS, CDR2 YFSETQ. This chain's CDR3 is CASSSETANTEAFF. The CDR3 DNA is TGCGCCAGCAGCTCGGAGACAGCTAACACTGAAGCTTTCTTT.

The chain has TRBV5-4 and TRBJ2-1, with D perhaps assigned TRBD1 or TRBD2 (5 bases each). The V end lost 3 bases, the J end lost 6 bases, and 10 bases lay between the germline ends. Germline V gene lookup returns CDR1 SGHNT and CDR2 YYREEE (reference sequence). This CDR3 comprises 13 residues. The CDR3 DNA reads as TGTGCCAGCAGCTCCGGGGCCGGCAATGAGCAGTTCTTC. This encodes CASSSGAGNEQFF.

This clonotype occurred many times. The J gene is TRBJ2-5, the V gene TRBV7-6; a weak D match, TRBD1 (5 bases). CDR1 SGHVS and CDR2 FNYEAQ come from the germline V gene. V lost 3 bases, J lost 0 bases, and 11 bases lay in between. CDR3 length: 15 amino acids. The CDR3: CASSFRGQYQETQYF. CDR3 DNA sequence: TGTGCCAGCAGCTTTAGGGGCCAGTACCAAGAGACCCAGTACTTC.

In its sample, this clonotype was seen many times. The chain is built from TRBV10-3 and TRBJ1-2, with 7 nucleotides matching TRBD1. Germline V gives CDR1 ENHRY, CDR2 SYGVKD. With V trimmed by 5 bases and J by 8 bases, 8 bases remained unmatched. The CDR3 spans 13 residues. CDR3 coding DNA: TGTGCCATCAGTAGACAGGGAAGGGACGGCTACACCTTC. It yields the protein CAISRQGRDGYTF.

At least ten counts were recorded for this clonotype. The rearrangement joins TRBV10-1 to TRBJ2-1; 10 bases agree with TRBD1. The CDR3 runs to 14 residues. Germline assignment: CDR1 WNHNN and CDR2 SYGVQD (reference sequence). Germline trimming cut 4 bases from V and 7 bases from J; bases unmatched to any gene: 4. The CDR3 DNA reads TGCGCCAGCAGTGGAGGACAGGGGGGGAATGAGCAGTTCTTC. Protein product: CASSGGQGGNEQFF.